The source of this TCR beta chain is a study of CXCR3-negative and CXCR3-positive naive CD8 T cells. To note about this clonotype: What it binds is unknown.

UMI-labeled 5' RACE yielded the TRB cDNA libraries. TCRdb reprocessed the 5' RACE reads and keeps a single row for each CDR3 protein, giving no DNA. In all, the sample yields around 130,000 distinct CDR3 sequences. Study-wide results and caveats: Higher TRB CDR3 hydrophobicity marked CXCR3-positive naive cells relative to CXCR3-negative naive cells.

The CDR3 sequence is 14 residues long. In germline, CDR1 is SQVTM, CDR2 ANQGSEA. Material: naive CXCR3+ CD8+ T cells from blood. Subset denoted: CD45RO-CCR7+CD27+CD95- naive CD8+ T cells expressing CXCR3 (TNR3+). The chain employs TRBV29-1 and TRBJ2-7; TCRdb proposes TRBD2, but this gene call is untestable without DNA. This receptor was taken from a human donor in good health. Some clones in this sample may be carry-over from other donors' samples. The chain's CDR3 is CSVEDTSETFEQYF.